This T cell receptor (beta chain) was sequenced in a study of blood T cells in healthy people across ages. Through a sample-barcoded 5' primer and a J-beta primer mix, a second PCR was run for roughly 6 to 12 cycles. TCRdb passed the 5' RACE reads through MiXCR, listing each CDR3 protein once. The table includes about 600,000 distinct CDR3 sequences, about 45% detected once. The CDR3 has 14 amino acids. V lost 5 bases and J lost 2, with 11 bases in between. Per the germline V gene, CDR1 is ENHRY and CDR2 is SYGVKD. The chain couples TRBV10-3 to TRBJ2-3; D may be TRBD1 (5 bases). This TCR was sampled from an elderly man in good health. Sequenced: blood. This CDR3 reads CAISILGATDTQYF. Here the CDR3 DNA reads TGTGCCATCAGTATTCTTGGGGCCACAGATACGCAGTATTTT.